This is a list of T cell receptor beta chains from one sample in a study of T cell changes during pregnancy in multiple sclerosis. Sequencing used immunoSEQ multiplex PCR; TCRdb keeps in-frame clones, though not all of them. The sample carries fewer than 80,000 clones, over 80% recorded once. Source: peripheral blood, taken in the third trimester of pregnancy. These TCRs come from a female donor in good health, enrolled as a control in a pregnancy study. The CDR3 runs from the conserved cysteine through the conserved F or W. Fields, in order: J gene, D gene, clone size, V gene, CDR3 protein, CDR3 DNA. D genes are given only for firm matches. Clone size is stated in some rows and not others, as once, few, many or a class when expanded.

>TRBJ1-5|TRBD1|.|TRBV19
CASTDRGAQPQHF
TGTGCCAGTACCGACAGGGGGGCCCAGCCCCAGCATTTT
>TRBJ2-2|TRBD1|.|TRBV6-6
CASSYPQGARTGELFF
TGTGCCAGCAGTTACCCCCAGGGGGCGCGAACCGGGGAGCTGTTTTTT
>TRBJ2-1|.|.|TRBV18
CASSPKRSETYNEQFF
TGTGCCAGCTCACCAAAGAGAAGCGAGACCTACAATGAGCAGTTCTTC
>TRBJ2-7|.|.|TRBV7-6
CASSLGMGAVTHEQYF
TGTGCCAGCAGCTTAGGAATGGGGGCGGTAACCCACGAGCAGTACTTC
>TRBJ2-2|TRBD2|.|TRBV23-1
CASSTSGRGRINTGELFF
TGCGCCAGCAGTACTAGCGGGAGGGGTAGAATAAACACCGGGGAGCTGTTTTTT
>TRBJ2-7|TRBD2|.|TRBV5-4
CASSPAGTSDSEQYF
TGTGCCAGCAGCCCGGCCGGGACTAGCGATTCCGAGCAGTACTTC
>TRBJ1-2|.|.|TRBV25-1
CASSELRGYTF
TGTGCCAGCAGTGAATTACGGGGCTACACCTTC
>TRBJ1-2|TRBD1|once|TRBV5-6
CASSLVQGASGYTF
TGTGCCAGCAGCTTGGTCCAGGGGGCAAGTGGCTACACCTTC
>TRBJ2-3|.|few|TRBV4-1
CASSQAGTSTDTQYF
TGCGCCAGCAGCCAAGCGGGGACTAGCACAGATACGCAGTATTTT
>TRBJ2-5|.|.|TRBV2
CASSAQGQGETQYF
TGTGCCAGCAGTGCCCAGGGGCAAGGGGAGACCCAGTACTTC
>TRBJ2-6|.|.|TRBV14
CASSRPSGANVLTF
TGTGCCAGCAGCCGGCCTTCTGGGGCCAACGTCCTGACTTTC
>TRBJ2-3|.|.|TRBV7-2
CASSSRRFTDTQYF
TGTGCCAGCAGCAGCCGTCGCTTCACAGATACGCAGTATTTT
>TRBJ2-1|.|.|TRBV19
CASSSYTGHYNEQFF
TGTGCCAGTAGTAGTTATACGGGTCATTACAATGAGCAGTTCTTC
>TRBJ1-4|.|.|TRBV5-4
CASSKGLPELGEKLFF
TGTGCCAGCAGTAAGGGTCTCCCTGAACTAGGAGAAAAACTGTTTTTT
>TRBJ2-6|TRBD2|once|TRBV27
CASSLSRQGTSSGANVLTF
TGTGCCAGCAGTTTATCACGTCAGGGGACTAGCTCTGGGGCCAACGTCCTGACTTTC
>TRBJ2-1|.|.|TRBV20-1
CSAGLYNEQFF
TGCAGTGCTGGCCTCTACAATGAGCAGTTCTTC
>TRBJ1-1|TRBD1|.|TRBV28
CASLGQENTEAFF
TGTGCCAGCCTGGGACAGGAGAACACTGAAGCTTTCTTT
>TRBJ2-5|TRBD2|.|TRBV15
CATSREGGGAETQYF
TGTGCCACCAGCAGAGAGGGCGGGGGGGCAGAGACCCAGTACTTC
>TRBJ2-7|TRBD1|.|TRBV2
CASSIGDRGEQYF
TGTGCCAGCAGTATTGGAGACAGGGGAGAGCAGTACTTC
>TRBJ1-2|.|.|TRBV19
CASSSWGGGYTF
TGTGCCAGTAGTTCATGGGGAGGCGGCTACACCTTC
>TRBJ1-1|TRBD1|.|TRBV19
CASSTRTGKAFF
TGTGCCAGTAGTACCCGGACAGGGAAAGCTTTCTTT
>TRBJ2-1|.|once|TRBV27
CASSLGRNEQFF
TGTGCCAGCAGTCTAGGTCGCAATGAGCAGTTCTTC
>TRBJ1-4|TRBD1|.|TRBV7-9
CASTRTGGNEKLFF
TGTGCCAGCACAAGGACAGGGGGTAATGAAAAACTGTTTTTT
>TRBJ2-4|TRBD2|.|TRBV27
CASITTGLAGGLAKNIQYF
TGTGCCAGCATAACCACCGGACTAGCGGGAGGGCTAGCCAAAAACATTCAGTACTTC
>TRBJ1-2|TRBD1|.|TRBV7-3
CASSSGQGYGYTF
TGTGCCAGCAGCTCGGGACAGGGCTATGGCTACACCTTC
>TRBJ1-2|.|.|TRBV6-1
CASSEETGSFYGYTF
TGTGCCAGCAGTGAAGAGACGGGGTCTTTCTATGGCTACACCTTC
>TRBJ2-5|.|.|TRBV27
CASSLHGRGETQYF
TGTGCCAGCAGCCTCCACGGACGGGGAGAGACCCAGTACTTC
>TRBJ2-3|TRBD2|few|TRBV4-2
CASSQERGGPDTQYF
TGTGCCAGCAGCCAAGAGCGGGGGGGCCCAGATACGCAGTATTTT
>TRBJ2-3|.|.|TRBV6-5
CASSYYPSEDTQYF
TGTGCCAGCAGTTACTATCCTAGCGAGGATACGCAGTATTTT
>TRBJ2-3|TRBD2|.|TRBV4-2
CASSTVAGDASTDTQYF
TGTGCCAGCAGCACTGTAGCGGGGGACGCTAGCACAGATACGCAGTATTTT
>TRBJ2-5|.|.|TRBV5-6
CASSPDRDYGFQETQYF
TGTGCCAGCAGCCCGGACAGGGACTATGGCTTCCAAGAGACCCAGTACTTC
>TRBJ1-1|.|.|TRBV18
CASSPPNSRATEAFF
TGTGCCAGCTCACCACCGAATTCGCGAGCGACTGAAGCTTTCTTT
>TRBJ2-3|.|.|TRBV14
CASSPDGTTWHTQYF
TGTGCCAGCAGCCCTGACGGGACAACTTGGCATACGCAGTATTTT
>TRBJ2-7|.|.|TRBV28
CASSSGQTYEQYF
TGTGCCAGCAGTTCAGGACAGACCTACGAGCAGTACTTC
>TRBJ2-5|TRBD1|.|TRBV29-1
CSVYGDRGYQETQYF
TGCAGCGTTTATGGAGACAGGGGATATCAAGAGACCCAGTACTTC
>TRBJ2-3|TRBD2|.|TRBV2
CASSEIPGLAGGPFDTQYF
TGTGCCAGCAGCGAAATTCCGGGACTAGCGGGAGGGCCGTTTGATACGCAGTATTTT
>TRBJ1-5|.|.|TRBV6-9
CASSFADGQGKVNQPQHF
TGTGCCAGCAGTTTCGCCGATGGGCAGGGCAAGGTAAATCAGCCCCAGCATTTT
>TRBJ2-1|TRBD1|once|TRBV29-1
CSVRGGQGERSSYNEQFF
TGCAGCGTCCGGGGGGGACAGGGGGAGAGGAGCTCCTACAATGAGCAGTTCTTC
>TRBJ2-6|.|.|TRBV2
CASRNPPAGANVLTF
TGTGCCAGCAGGAACCCCCCAGCGGGGGCCAACGTCCTGACTTTC
>TRBJ2-3|TRBD2|once|TRBV28
CASSRAGGRTDTQYF
TGTGCCAGCAGTAGGGCGGGAGGTCGCACAGATACGCAGTATTTT
>TRBJ1-2|TRBD1|.|TRBV19
CASSISRGPHGYTF
TGTGCCAGTAGTATTTCGAGGGGGCCTCATGGCTACACCTTC